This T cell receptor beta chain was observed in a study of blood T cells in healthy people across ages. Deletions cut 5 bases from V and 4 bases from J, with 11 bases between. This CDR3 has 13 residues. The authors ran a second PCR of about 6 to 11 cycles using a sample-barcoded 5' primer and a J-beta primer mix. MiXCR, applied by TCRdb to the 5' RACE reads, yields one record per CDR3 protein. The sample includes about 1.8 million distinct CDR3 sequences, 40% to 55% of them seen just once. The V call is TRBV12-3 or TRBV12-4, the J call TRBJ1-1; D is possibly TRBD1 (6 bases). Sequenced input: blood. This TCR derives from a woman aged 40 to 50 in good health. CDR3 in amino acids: CASSIGGVTEAFF. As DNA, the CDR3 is TGTGCCAGCAGTATAGGGGGAGTCACTGAAGCTTTCTTT.